Listed below are T cell receptor beta chains from one sample, sequenced in a study of CD8 T cells in cerebrospinal fluid in Alzheimer's disease. TCRdb re-called the 10x single-cell sequencing reads and catalogs CDR3 proteins one per entry, DNA excluded. The sample table sets out over a thousand distinct CDR3 sequences. The specimen was cerebrospinal fluid. These receptors were collected from a human donor with mild cognitive impairment. CDR3s include the opening cysteine and the closing phenylalanine or tryptophan. Clone size is given for some rows only: seen once, a few or many times, or a class if the clone is expanded.

v_gene	j_gene	abundance	CDR3aa
TRBV20-1	TRBJ2-5	medium-sized	CSARDREGLETQYF
TRBV20-1	TRBJ2-4	-	CSAPKLAGGLAKNIQYF
TRBV18	TRBJ1-1	medium-sized	CASSPPGQSGGTEAFF
TRBV6-2/TRBV6-3	TRBJ1-5	-	CASAPAGYQPQHF
TRBV20-1	TRBJ1-1	medium-sized	CSASQGVDTEAFF
TRBV11-3	TRBJ2-3	medium-sized	CASSFGTPPDTQYF
TRBV24-1	TRBJ2-3	-	CATSDSDRDFTDTQYF
TRBV5-1	TRBJ2-1	large	CASSLAQDLGYNEQFF
TRBV5-1	TRBJ1-1	medium-sized	CASSSTPGQGFRNTEAFF
TRBV4-3	TRBJ1-3	medium-sized	CASSQDTVTSGNTIYF
TRBV12-3/TRBV12-4	TRBJ2-3	hyperexpanded	CASSRGDRGDTQYF
TRBV12-3/TRBV12-4	TRBJ2-1	large	CASSLGQGAFNEQFF
TRBV30	TRBJ1-4	-	CAWSRSSEKLFF
TRBV4-2	TRBJ2-4	medium-sized	CASSQAPKAGEQGIQYF
TRBV3-1	TRBJ2-7	medium-sized	CASSPLAGGSSYEQYF
TRBV10-3	TRBJ2-1	medium-sized	CAISETSDSYNEQFF
TRBV5-5	TRBJ1-2	medium-sized	CASRREGGSVYGYTF
TRBV25-1	TRBJ2-5	-	CASTPTAEETQYF
TRBV5-1	TRBJ1-4	-	CASSPGRGGTNEKLFF
TRBV29-1	TRBJ1-3	medium-sized	CSVRGSSGNTIYF
TRBV20-1	TRBJ2-3	-	CSARGLADTTDTQYF
TRBV12-3/TRBV12-4	TRBJ2-7	large	CASIVSGDRGYEQYF
TRBV7-2	TRBJ1-5	-	CASSQFRDGSQPQHF
TRBV20-1	TRBJ1-5	medium-sized	CSAGQGASQPQHF
TRBV5-6	TRBJ2-2	medium-sized	CASRGRRVSYNTGELFF
TRBV12-3/TRBV12-4	TRBJ1-2	medium-sized	CASSLRGVYGYTF
TRBV27	TRBJ2-7	medium-sized	CASSPRNGLTYEQYF
TRBV4-3	TRBJ1-1	medium-sized	CASTYDAAGVPNAEAFF
TRBV20-1	TRBJ2-3	medium-sized	CSAFGGASGLFTQYF
TRBV12-5	TRBJ2-1	medium-sized	CASGGTHNEQFF
TRBV7-4	TRBJ2-7	-	CASSSRQGRYEQYF
TRBV7-2	TRBJ1-6	-	CASSSVGGSPLHF
TRBV20-1	TRBJ2-3	medium-sized	CSASPPSFTDTQYF
TRBV9	TRBJ2-5	medium-sized	CASSTQEGRETQYF
TRBV6-6	TRBJ2-1	medium-sized	CASSYAGQGKNEQFF
TRBV20-1	TRBJ2-3	-	CSVYRASTDTQYF
TRBV20-1	TRBJ1-5	-	CSVGQGNQPQHF
TRBV20-1	TRBJ2-7	large	CSARASDRGFGEQYF
TRBV2	TRBJ1-4	medium-sized	CASSYATNEKLFF
TRBV28	TRBJ1-1	-	CASSLTGKNTEAFF
TRBV6-5	TRBJ1-5	medium-sized	CASSPEASGGYSNQPQHF
TRBV4-1	TRBJ1-5	medium-sized	CASSQVTGSNQPQHF
TRBV6-1	TRBJ2-1	-	CASSSGTSDYNEQFF
TRBV2	TRBJ2-7	-	CASSEGGSISYEQYF
TRBV19	TRBJ2-7	-	CASSIGMDRTYEQYF
TRBV7-2	TRBJ2-4	large	CASSLAVRQAKNIQYF
TRBV20-1	TRBJ2-3	large	CSAVSMETSTDTQYF
TRBV28	TRBJ2-7	-	CASSYPLMDWSYEQYF
TRBV2	TRBJ2-1	-	CASRRAGTGGYNEQFF
TRBV2	TRBJ2-1	-	CAFTGGLAGIDEQFF
TRBV18	TRBJ1-6	-	CASSTGDSPLHF
TRBV5-6	TRBJ2-7	-	CASSLVAAGGSSPYEQYF
TRBV6-5	TRBJ2-7	-	CASSYSTGTGAYEQYF
TRBV4-1	TRBJ2-3	medium-sized	CASSLGTSGVLGTDTQYF
TRBV20-1	TRBJ2-1	-	CSASIGSGRDNEQFF
TRBV6-1	TRBJ2-7	medium-sized	CASTKGQAYEQYF
TRBV6-5	TRBJ1-4	-	CASSYSGQGANEKLFF
TRBV4-1	TRBJ2-5	medium-sized	CAVPTSGRVETQYF
TRBV6-2/TRBV6-3	TRBJ2-6	-	CASSSWTSGSAGANVLTF